These 10 T cell receptor beta chains were sequenced from one sample in a study of Ad26.COV2.S vaccination and SARS-CoV-2 variants. Data came from immunoSEQ multiplex PCR; TCRdb stores just in-frame clones and leaves some out. The sample has about 350,000 clones, roughly nine tenths seen once. Here the sequenced sample was peripheral blood, taken after recovery from COVID-19. These receptors were taken from a human donor who had recovered from COVID-19.

The V and J genes are TRBV7-2 and TRBJ1-5; the match to TRBD1 covers 10 bases. V trimming: 5 bases; J trimming: 3 bases; junction bases outside the gene matches: 4. This CDR3 spans 15 amino acids. Germline CDR1 and CDR2: SGHTA and FQGNSA. The CDR3 here is CASSRDRGYNQPQHF. For the CDR3, the DNA is TGTGCCAGCAGCCGGGACAGGGGTTACAATCAGCCCCAGCATTTT.

The chain joins TRBV7-3 to TRBJ2-6; D is uncertain. This CDR3 is 15 amino acids long. CDR1 SGHTA and CDR2 FQGTGA come from the germline V gene. Trimming shortened V by 2 bases and J by 4 bases, and 9 bases separated the two germline ends. The CDR3 spells CASSLLQAGANVLTF. In DNA, the CDR3 is TGTGCCAGCAGCTTATTGCAGGCCGGGGCCAACGTCCTGACTTTC.

The chain recombines TRBV7-6 with TRBJ1-4, with a possible D match to TRBD1 (6 bases). The CDR3 is 15 amino acids. With 1 base removed from V and 10 bases from J, the gap between germline ends came to 16 bases. Germline V gene sequence: CDR1 SGHVS, CDR2 FNYEAQ. CDR3: CASSLGGTPVGKLFF. The CDR3 region has the DNA TGTGCCAGCAGCTTAGGAGGGACACCCGTCGGAAAACTGTTTTTT.

V usage is TRBV5-1 and J usage is TRBJ2-2; 7 bases align to TRBD2. Germline V CDR1 and CDR2: SGHRS, YFSETQ. The CDR3 has 16 amino acids. Trimming cost V 4 bases and J 5 bases; bases outside gene matches: 11. The CDR3 sequence: CASSQPITGGTGELFF. CDR3 bases: TGCGCCAGCAGCCAACCCATTACCGGGGGGACCGGGGAGCTGTTTTTT.

This chain joins TRBV27 and TRBJ2-3; D unclear. CDR1 MNHEY and CDR2 SMNVEV come from the germline V gene (reference sequence). Trimming took 0 bases from V and 8 from J, leaving 12 bases between them. CDR3 size: 14 residues. CDR3 amino acids: CASSLSAAPATQYF. The CDR3 DNA follows: TGTGCCAGCAGTTTATCGGCAGCTCCCGCTACGCAGTATTTT.

The chain couples TRBV27 to TRBJ1-6; 7 bases line up with TRBD1. The CDR3 consists of 13 residues. Germline lookup yields CDR1 MNHEY and CDR2 SMNVEV (reference sequence). Trimming took 7 bases from V and 7 from J; bases not matched to a gene: 4. CDR3 nucleotide sequence: TGTGCCAGCAACAGGGGTTCGAATTCACCCCTCCACTTT. Protein sequence: CASNRGSNSPLHF.

This rearrangement joins TRBV10-3 to TRBJ2-3; 8 nucleotides align to TRBD2. Unmatched junction bases numbered 3, after V lost 3 bases and J lost 4 bases. Germline V lookup: CDR1 ENHRY, CDR2 SYGVKD. The CDR3 consists of 14 residues. The CDR3 DNA is TGTGCCATCAGTGAACGCGGGGGGCCAGATACGCAGTATTTT. Translating gives CAISERGGPDTQYF.

The gene calls are TRBV27 and TRBJ2-5, with D perhaps TRBD2 (6 bases). CDR1 is MNHEY and CDR2 is SMNVEV in the germline V gene (reference sequence). CDR3 size: 13 residues. Trimming took 4 bases from V and 5 from J, leaving 11 bases between them. Written as DNA, the CDR3 is TGTGCCAGCAGTTCCCCGGGGAGGGAGACCCAGTACTTC. This gives the protein CASSSPGRETQYF.

This chain links TRBV4-2 with TRBJ2-7, with 13 bases fitting TRBD2. The CDR3 loop spans 15 amino acids. V shed 4 bases and J 2 bases; nucleotides not matched to a gene: 2. Germline V gene sequence: CDR1 LGHNA, CDR2 YNFKEQ. The CDR3 reads CASSPGLAGAYEQYF. DNA of the CDR3: TGTGCCAGCAGCCCTGGACTAGCGGGGGCCTACGAGCAGTACTTC.

Notes on this clone: The same CDR3 arises from other DNA sequences in this sample as well. This chain connects TRBV12-3 or TRBV12-4 to TRBJ1-2, with D uncertain. Trimming took 0 bases from V and 5 from J, leaving 4 bases between them. This CDR3 spans 12 amino acids. This CDR3 reads CASSLAGYGYTF. The CDR3 DNA sequence: TGTGCCAGCAGTTTAGCAGGATATGGCTACACCTTC.